These 29 T cell receptor beta chains were all obtained from the same sample, sequenced in a study of radiation and T cells in renal cell carcinoma. Assay: immunoSEQ multiplex PCR; the TCRdb copy retains only in-frame clones and omits some. The table records around 160,000 clones, less than 90% of them present only once. Described time point: baseline pretreatment blood. This sample's treatment: 15 Gy SBRT to primary tumor, nephrectomy 4 weeks later. The sample was blood, taken from a patient whose treatment included radiotherapy and nephrectomy. The receptors derive from a woman in her seventies with renal cell carcinoma.

In this sample, this clone turned up once. The V call is TRBV5-8, the J call TRBJ1-2, with a possible D match to TRBD1 (5 bases). CDR3 length equals 15 residues. Germline V CDR1 and CDR2: SGHTS, YDEGEE. V lost 4 bases and J lost 7, with 20 bases in between. The CDR3: CASSENGTPVFGYTF. In DNA, the CDR3 is TGTGCCAGCAGCGAAAACGGGACTCCCGTGTTTGGCTACACCTTC.

This clone has a handful of counts. V and J are TRBV30 and TRBJ1-6, with TRBD1 identical over 10 bases. This CDR3 has 14 amino acids. Germline V gives CDR1 GTSNPN, CDR2 SVGIG (reference sequence). V was clipped by 3 bases and J by 6 bases; unmatched bases: 2. The CDR3 region has the DNA TGTGCCTGGAGAGGACAGGGGGTTAATTCACCCCTCCACTTT. It is translated as CAWRGQGVNSPLHF.

V is TRBV5-1 and J is TRBJ2-1; D perhaps matches TRBD1 (7 bases). The CDR3 totals 18 residues. V was trimmed by 0 bases and J by 5 bases, leaving 21 bases between them. In germline, CDR1 is SGHRS, CDR2 YFSETQ. The CDR3 protein is CASSLGRGQSSLHNEQFF. Written as DNA, the CDR3 is TGCGCCAGCAGCTTGGGGAGGGGGCAGAGTAGTTTGCACAATGAGCAGTTCTTC.

A remark on this clone: Different DNA sequences within this sample yield the same CDR3. The CDR3 DNA reads TGTGCCAGCAGCTTAGACAGGCTGAACACTGAAGCTTTCTTT. Its translation: CASSLDRLNTEAFF. The J gene is TRBJ1-1, the V gene TRBV7-2, with D possibly matching TRBD1 (5 bases). Germline loops: CDR1 SGHTA, CDR2 FQGNSA. This CDR3 spans 14 amino acids. V was cut by 1 base and J by 0 bases, with 6 bases left in between.

This clone was seen only once. The genes are TRBV28 and TRBJ1-1, with TRBD1 as a possible D gene (6 bases). This CDR3 comprises 17 residues. Trimming removed 5 bases at V and 0 bases at J, with 19 bases between. CDR1 and CDR2 from the germline V gene are MDHEN and SYDVKM. The CDR3: CASSPVSGGLMNTEAFF. The CDR3 bases are TGTGCCAGCAGTCCTGTCAGCGGGGGGCTAATGAACACTGAAGCTTTCTTT.

The chain has TRBV6-5 and TRBJ1-5; D not resolved. Trimming stripped 2 bases from V and 3 bases from J, with 8 bases between. The CDR3 is 14 residues long. Germline CDR1 is MNHEY and CDR2 is SVGAGI. CDR3 loop: CASSYAGFNQPQHF. The DNA for the CDR3 is TGTGCCAGCAGTTACGCGGGATTCAATCAGCCCCAGCATTTT.

V is TRBV4-2 and J is TRBJ1-5; 9 nucleotides align to TRBD1. There are 18 residues in the CDR3. The germline CDR1 and CDR2 sequences are LGHNA and YNFKEQ. J was trimmed by 2 bases and V by 1 base; bases with no gene match: 9. CDR3 nucleotide sequence: TGTGCCAGCAGCCAAGTGGCCACACAGGGGGCTGGCAATCAGCCCCAGCATTTT. Protein product: CASSQVATQGAGNQPQHF.

The chain has TRBV30 and TRBJ2-1, with 12 bases that match TRBD2. Trimming at V came to 2 bases and at J to 1 base, leaving 6 bases not matched to a gene. The CDR3 is 17 amino acids. Germline V gives CDR1 GTSNPN, CDR2 SVGIG (reference sequence). CDR3 sequence: CAWSKGLAGDSYNEQFF. The CDR3 DNA sequence: TGTGCCTGGAGTAAGGGACTAGCGGGTGATTCCTACAATGAGCAGTTCTTC.

The chain combines TRBV11-1 with TRBJ1-4; 7 nucleotides match TRBD1. Germline V gene lookup returns CDR1 SGHAT and CDR2 FQDESV (reference sequence). The CDR3 contains 15 residues. The ends lost 6 bases at V and 4 bases at J; junction bases unmatched: 8. CDR3 nucleotides: TGTGCCAGCAGACTCACGGGACAGATTAATGAAAAACTGTTTTTT. Its protein product is CASRLTGQINEKLFF.

This sequence joins TRBV2 and TRBJ2-3, with 8 bases lining up with TRBD2. Trimming at V came to 10 bases and at J to 1 base, leaving 7 bases not matched to a gene. Germline V lookup: CDR1 SNHLY, CDR2 FYNNEI. The CDR3 runs to 14 residues. The CDR3 nucleotides are TGTGCCACCGAGCGGGAGTCGGGCACAGATACGCAGTATTTT. This translates into CATERESGTDTQYF.

The chain combines TRBV18 with TRBJ2-4; 11 nucleotides agree with TRBD2. From germline, CDR1 is KGHSH and CDR2 LQKENI. V gave up 4 bases and J gave up 3 bases; unmatched junction bases: 17. The CDR3 covers 20 residues. The CDR3 loop reads CASSRTFGLAGSVVKNIQYF. CDR3 bases: TGTGCCAGCTCACGTACATTCGGACTAGCGGGTAGCGTAGTCAAAAACATTCAGTACTTC. The whole variable domain, remainder taken from reference TRBV18 and TRBJ2-4, is NAGVMQNPRHLVRRRGQEARLRCSPMKGHSHVYWYRQLPEEGLKFMVYLQKENIIDESGMPKERFSAEFPKEGPSILRIQQVVRGDSAAYFCASSRTFGLAGSVVKNIQYFGAGTRLSVL.

The J gene is TRBJ1-5, the V gene TRBV6-5, with D unclear. This CDR3 is built from 15 residues. The germline V gene encodes CDR1 MNHEY and CDR2 SVGAGI. Trimming took off 0 bases at V and 7 bases at J, with 13 bases between the two ends. The chain's CDR3 is CASSYSGGIGQPQHF. The CDR3 DNA follows: TGTGCCAGCAGTTACTCGGGAGGGATCGGCCAGCCCCAGCATTTT.

The V gene is TRBV15, the J gene TRBJ1-1; D call uncertain. Germline V gives CDR1 LNHNV, CDR2 YYDKDF (reference sequence). This CDR3 is 19 amino acids long. V was clipped by 0 bases and J by 1 base, with 21 bases between them. CDR3 sequence: CATSRDKGWLGRPNTEAFF. As DNA, the CDR3 is TGTGCCACCAGCAGAGATAAAGGATGGTTGGGCAGGCCGAACACTGAAGCTTTCTTT.

J is TRBJ2-1 and V is TRBV2; 8 bases map to TRBD2. From germline, CDR1 is SNHLY and CDR2 FYNNEI. V gave up 7 bases and J gave up 4 bases; unmatched junction bases: 9. The CDR3 runs to 15 residues. The DNA of the CDR3 is TGTGCCAGCAACTTGGCGGGGGGCTTTTACAATGAGCAGTTCTTC. It specifies CASNLAGGFYNEQFF.

The V gene is TRBV7-9, the J gene TRBJ1-2, with D hard to call. Per the germline V gene, CDR1 is SEHNR and CDR2 is FQNEAQ (reference sequence). The CDR3 extends over 13 amino acids. V was pared by 1 base and J by 8 bases, with 11 bases between. For the CDR3, the DNA is TGTGCCAGCAGCTTAGGGAGCTTCGGGGGCTACACCTTC. Translating it yields CASSLGSFGGYTF. The full variable domain, completed using reference TRBV7-9 and TRBJ1-2, is DTGVSQNPRHKITKRGQNVTFRCDPISEHNRLYWYRQTLGQGPEFLTYFQNEAQLEKSRLLSDRFSAERPKGSFSTLEIQRTEQGDSAMYLCASSLGSFGGYTFGSGTRLTVV.

The rearrangement uses TRBV30 and TRBJ1-3; 7 bases are shared with TRBD1. J gave up 12 bases and V 8 bases, and 16 bases lay outside the gene matches. Germline values: CDR1 GTSNPN, CDR2 SVGIG (reference sequence). The CDR3 length is 13 residues. CDR3 loop: CALVGGLSQNIYF. CDR3 nucleotides: TGTGCCCTGGTAGGGGGCCTCAGTCAGAACATATATTTT. Filled out from reference TRBV30 and TRBJ1-3, the complete variable domain reads SQTIHQWPATLVQPVGSPLSLECTVEGTSNPNLYWYRQAAGRGLQLLFYSVGIGQISSEVPQNLSASRPQDRQFILSSKKLLLSDSGFYLCALVGGLSQNIYFGEGSWLTVV.

V gene TRBV19 combines with J gene TRBJ1-5; D may be TRBD1 (5 bases). The ends were cut back, 5 bases at V and 0 bases at J, with 11 bases in the middle. This CDR3 spans 15 amino acids. In germline, CDR1 is LNHDA, CDR2 SQIVND (reference sequence). The CDR3 bases are TGTGCCAGTAGTCCCTTGGGACCTAGCAATCAGCCCCAGCATTTT. Its protein product is CASSPLGPSNQPQHF.

The chain uses TRBV10-1 and TRBJ1-1; 10 bases align to TRBD1. V lost 10 bases and J lost 1; bases outside the gene matches: 3. This CDR3 comprises 13 residues. CDR1 is WNHNN, CDR2 SYGVQD, per germline (reference sequence). This CDR3 is CAKGQGGNTEAFF. The CDR3 DNA reads TGCGCCAAAGGACAGGGGGGGAACACTGAAGCTTTCTTT.

The genes are TRBV9 and TRBJ2-3, with D maybe TRBD1 (6 bases). The CDR3 covers 15 residues. The V end lost 0 bases, the J end lost 1 base, and 9 bases lay between the germline ends. Germline V gives CDR1 SGDLS, CDR2 YYNGEE. CDR3 in amino acids: CASSVDPGGTDTQYF. CDR3 DNA sequence: TGTGCCAGCAGCGTAGACCCAGGGGGCACAGATACGCAGTATTTT.

This rearrangement joins TRBV4-3 to TRBJ1-2, with D perhaps TRBD1 (6 bases). This CDR3 spans 15 amino acids. CDR1 LGHNA and CDR2 YSLEER come from the germline V gene. The V end lost 0 bases, the J end lost 4 bases, and 12 bases lay between the germline ends. CDR3 sequence (DNA): TGCGCCAGCAGCCAAGAGCAGGGGCTCAGCTATGGCTACACCTTC. Its protein product is CASSQEQGLSYGYTF.

This sequence joins TRBV28 and TRBJ2-3; no clear D gene. Deletions cut 3 bases from V and 4 bases from J, with 11 bases between. This CDR3 spans 14 amino acids. Per germline, CDR1 MDHEN and CDR2 SYDVKM. The CDR3 bases are TGTGCCAGCAGTTTGACTTCGGCCCCAGATACGCAGTATTTT. Translating gives CASSLTSAPDTQYF. Drawing the rest from reference TRBV28 and TRBJ2-3, the complete variable domain is DVKVTQSSRYLVKRTGEKVFLECVQDMDHENMFWYRQDPGLGLRLIYFSYDVKMKEKGDIPEGYSVSREKKERFSLILESASTNQTSMYLCASSLTSAPDTQYFGPGTRLTVL.

The rearrangement joins TRBV6-4 to TRBJ1-1, with a tentative D call TRBD1 (5 bases). The CDR3 length is 14 residues. From germline, CDR1 is MRHNA and CDR2 SNTAGT. With 6 bases removed from V and 4 bases from J, the gap between germline ends came to 15 bases. CDR3 region: CASRSPQGSTEAFF. The CDR3 nucleotides read TGTGCCAGCAGGTCCCCTCAGGGTTCCACTGAAGCTTTCTTT.

V is TRBV7-2 and J is TRBJ2-7; tentatively, D is TRBD2 (5 bases). The CDR3 runs 14 residues. Germline CDR1 SGHTA, CDR2 FQGNSA. V lost 5 bases and J lost 7, with 18 bases in between. CDR3 amino acids: CASSTRSHSGEQYF. The CDR3 DNA is TGTGCCAGCAGCACCCGGTCCCATTCGGGGGAGCAGTACTTC.

This clone was seen just once. The chain has TRBV5-1 and TRBJ2-5; D remains ambiguous. Deletions cut 1 base from V and 2 bases from J, with 9 bases between. Germline V gene lookup returns CDR1 SGHRS and CDR2 YFSETQ. The CDR3 runs to 14 residues. The CDR3 sequence: CASSLWRQQETQYF. The CDR3 DNA reads TGCGCCAGCAGCTTGTGGCGTCAGCAAGAGACCCAGTACTTC.

The rearrangement joins TRBV28 to TRBJ2-7; TRBD1 aligns across 8 bases. V was pared by 5 bases and J by 6 bases, with 12 bases of the junction left unmatched. Looked up from germline, CDR1 is MDHEN and CDR2 is SYDVKM. This CDR3 comprises 15 residues. As DNA, the CDR3 is TGTGCCAGCAGTCCTCAGACAGGGGTTTCAGGCGAGCAGTACTTC. This translates into CASSPQTGVSGEQYF.

This clone was seen only a few times. The chain joins TRBV5-1 to TRBJ1-1; 9 bases are shared with TRBD1. Trimming removed 1 base from V and 8 bases from J; junction bases left unmatched: 6. CDR1 is SGHRS, CDR2 YFSETQ, per germline. CDR3 length: 14 amino acids. The CDR3: CASSLYRGRGEAFF. The CDR3 DNA is TGCGCCAGCAGCTTGTACAGGGGGCGCGGGGAAGCTTTCTTT.

A few counts support this clone. The chain carries TRBV9 and TRBJ2-2; 8 bases are a match to TRBD2. The CDR3 loop spans 16 amino acids. Unmatched junction bases numbered 5, after V lost 0 bases and J lost 4 bases. Germline CDR1 SGDLS, CDR2 YYNGEE. CDR3 in DNA: TGTGCCAGCAGCGTAGCGGGGGGGCCCCTCACCGGGGAGCTGTTTTTT. This gives the protein CASSVAGGPLTGELFF.

The V gene is TRBV7-2, the J gene TRBJ2-5; 10 nucleotides align to TRBD1. This CDR3 has 16 residues. Germline CDR1 SGHTA, CDR2 FQGNSA. The junction had 11 bases not matched to a gene; V was cut back by 5 bases and J by 5 bases. The DNA for the CDR3 is TGTGCCAGCAGCGGGGGGACAGGGGCAACGATTGAGACCCAGTACTTC. The encoded protein is CASSGGTGATIETQYF.

The V call is TRBV7-9, the J call TRBJ2-7, with D possibly matching TRBD1 (6 bases). V was pared by 5 bases and J by 2 bases, with 16 bases between. The CDR3 has 15 amino acids. Germline assignment: CDR1 SEHNR and CDR2 FQNEAQ (reference sequence). DNA for the CDR3: TGTGCCAGCAGCCCAGCACAGGGCGGTACCTACGAGCAGTACTTC. Amino acids: CASSPAQGGTYEQYF. Full variable domain (remainder filled in from reference TRBV7-9 and TRBJ2-7): DTGVSQNPRHKITKRGQNVTFRCDPISEHNRLYWYRQTLGQGPEFLTYFQNEAQLEKSRLLSDRFSAERPKGSFSTLEIQRTEQGDSAMYLCASSPAQGGTYEQYFGPGTRLTVT.